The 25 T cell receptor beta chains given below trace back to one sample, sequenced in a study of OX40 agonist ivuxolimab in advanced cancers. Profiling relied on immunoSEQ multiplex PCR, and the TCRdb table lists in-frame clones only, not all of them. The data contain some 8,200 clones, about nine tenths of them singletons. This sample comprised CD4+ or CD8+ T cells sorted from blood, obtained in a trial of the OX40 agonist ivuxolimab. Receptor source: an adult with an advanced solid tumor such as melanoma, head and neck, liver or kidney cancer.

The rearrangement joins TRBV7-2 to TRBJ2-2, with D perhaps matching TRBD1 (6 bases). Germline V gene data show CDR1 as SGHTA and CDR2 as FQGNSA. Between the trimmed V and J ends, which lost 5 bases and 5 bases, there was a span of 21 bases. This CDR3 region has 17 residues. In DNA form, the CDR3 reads TGTGCCAGCAGCCCATACCCGGCAGGGGTCGGAACCGGGGAGCTGTTTTTT. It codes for CASSPYPAGVGTGELFF.

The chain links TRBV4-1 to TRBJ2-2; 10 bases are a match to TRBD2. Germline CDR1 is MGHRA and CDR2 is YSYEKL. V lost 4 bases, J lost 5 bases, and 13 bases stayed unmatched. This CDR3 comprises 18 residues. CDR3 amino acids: CASSLPAGGPRWTGELFF. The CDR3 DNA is TGCGCCAGCAGCCTACCAGCGGGGGGGCCGAGGTGGACCGGGGAGCTGTTTTTT.

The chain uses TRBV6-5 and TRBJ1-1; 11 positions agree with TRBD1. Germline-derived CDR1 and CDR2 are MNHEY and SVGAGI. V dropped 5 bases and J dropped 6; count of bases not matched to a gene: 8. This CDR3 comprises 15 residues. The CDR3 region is CASSTRTGGLAEAFF. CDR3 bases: TGTGCCAGCAGTACTAGGACAGGGGGCTTGGCTGAAGCTTTCTTT.

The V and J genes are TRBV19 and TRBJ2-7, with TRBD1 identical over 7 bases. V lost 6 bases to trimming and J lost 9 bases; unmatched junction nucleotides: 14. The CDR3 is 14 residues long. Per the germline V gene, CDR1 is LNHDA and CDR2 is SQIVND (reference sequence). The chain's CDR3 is CASSRGQQGSVQYF. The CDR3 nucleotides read TGTGCCAGTAGCCGGGGACAGCAGGGGAGTGTGCAGTACTTC.

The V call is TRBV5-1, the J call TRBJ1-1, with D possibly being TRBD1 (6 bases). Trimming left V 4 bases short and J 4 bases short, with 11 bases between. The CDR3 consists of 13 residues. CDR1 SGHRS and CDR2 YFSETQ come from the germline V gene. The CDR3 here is CASSLGQLTEAFF. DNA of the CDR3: TGCGCCAGCAGCCTAGGACAGCTCACTGAAGCTTTCTTT. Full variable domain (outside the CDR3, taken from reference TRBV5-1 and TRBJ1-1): KAGVTQTPRYLIKTRGQQVTLSCSPISGHRSVSWYQQTPGQGLQFLFEYFSETQRNKGNFPGRFSGRQFSNSRSEMNVSTLELGDSALYLCASSLGQLTEAFFGQGTRLTVV.

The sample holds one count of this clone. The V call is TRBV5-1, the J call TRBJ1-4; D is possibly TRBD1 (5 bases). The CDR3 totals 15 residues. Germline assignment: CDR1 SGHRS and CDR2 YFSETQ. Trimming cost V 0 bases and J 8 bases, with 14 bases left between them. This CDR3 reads CASSLAGGGGEKLFF. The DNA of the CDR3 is TGCGCCAGCAGCTTGGCGGGCGGGGGAGGCGAAAAACTGTTTTTT.

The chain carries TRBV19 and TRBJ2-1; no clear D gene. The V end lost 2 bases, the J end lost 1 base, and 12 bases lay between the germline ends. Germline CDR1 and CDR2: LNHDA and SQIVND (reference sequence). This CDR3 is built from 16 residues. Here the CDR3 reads CASSIPDGLSYNEQFF. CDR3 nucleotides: TGTGCCAGTAGTATACCCGACGGGTTATCCTACAATGAGCAGTTCTTC. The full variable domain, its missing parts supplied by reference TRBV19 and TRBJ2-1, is DGGITQSPKYLFRKEGQNVTLSCEQNLNHDAMYWYRQDPGQGLRLIYYSQIVNDFQKGDIAEGYSVSREKKESFPLTVTSAQKNPTAFYLCASSIPDGLSYNEQFFGPGTRLTVL.

The CDR3 here is CSVEGPRETQYF. In nucleotides, the CDR3 is TGCAGCGTTGAGGGTCCCCGGGAGACCCAGTACTTC. The chain joins TRBV29-1 to TRBJ2-5; D remains unclear. The CDR3 loop spans 12 amino acids. The V end lost 3 bases, the J end lost 5 bases, and 10 bases lay between the germline ends. CDR1 SQVTM and CDR2 ANQGSEA come from the germline V gene.

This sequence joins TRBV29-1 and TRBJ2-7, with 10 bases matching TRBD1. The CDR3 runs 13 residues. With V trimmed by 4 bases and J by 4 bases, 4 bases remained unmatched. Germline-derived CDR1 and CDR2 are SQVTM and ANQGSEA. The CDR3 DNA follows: TGCAGCGTTGGGGACAGGGGCTCTTACGAGCAGTACTTC. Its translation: CSVGDRGSYEQYF.

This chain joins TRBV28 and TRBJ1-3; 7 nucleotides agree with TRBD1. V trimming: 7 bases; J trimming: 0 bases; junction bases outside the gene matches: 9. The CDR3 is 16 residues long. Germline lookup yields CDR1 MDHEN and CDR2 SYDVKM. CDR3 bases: TGTGCCAGCACGGGGGGGGACAGAGGCTCTGGAAACACCATATATTTT. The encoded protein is CASTGGDRGSGNTIYF.

Written as DNA, the CDR3 is TGTGCCACCGGCCGGCCCGGAAGGACCGGGGAGCTGTTTTTT. Translated, it gives CATGRPGRTGELFF. The genes are TRBV27 and TRBJ2-2; D not certain. This CDR3 is 14 amino acids long. Germline CDR1 MNHEY, CDR2 SMNVEV (reference sequence). V was cut by 10 bases and J by 5 bases, with 17 bases left in between.

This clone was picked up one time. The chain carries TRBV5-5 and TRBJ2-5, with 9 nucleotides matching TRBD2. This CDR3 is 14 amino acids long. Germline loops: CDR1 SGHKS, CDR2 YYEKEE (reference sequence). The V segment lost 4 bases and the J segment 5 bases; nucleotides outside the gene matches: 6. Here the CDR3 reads CASSHSGRGETQYF. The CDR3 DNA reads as TGTGCCAGCAGCCATAGCGGGAGAGGGGAGACCCAGTACTTC. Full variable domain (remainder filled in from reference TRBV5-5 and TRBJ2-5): DAGVTQSPTHLIKTRGQQVTLRCSPISGHKSVSWYQQVLGQGPQFIFQYYEKEERGRGNFPDRFSARQFPNYSSELNVNALLLGDSALYLCASSHSGRGETQYFGPGTRLLVL.

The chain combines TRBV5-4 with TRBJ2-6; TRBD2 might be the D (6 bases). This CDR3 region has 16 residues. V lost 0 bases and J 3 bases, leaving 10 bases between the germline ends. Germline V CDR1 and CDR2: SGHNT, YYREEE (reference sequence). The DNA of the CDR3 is TGTGCCAGCAGCTTGGCGGGGGATATTGGGGCCAACGTCCTGACTTTC. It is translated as CASSLAGDIGANVLTF.

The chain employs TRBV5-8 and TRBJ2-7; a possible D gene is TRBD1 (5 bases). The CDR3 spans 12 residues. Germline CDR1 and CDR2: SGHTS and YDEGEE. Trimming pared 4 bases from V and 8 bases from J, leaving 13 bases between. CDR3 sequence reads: CASSLDSGQQYF. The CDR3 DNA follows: TGTGCCAGCAGCCTTGACAGTGGGCAGCAGTACTTC.

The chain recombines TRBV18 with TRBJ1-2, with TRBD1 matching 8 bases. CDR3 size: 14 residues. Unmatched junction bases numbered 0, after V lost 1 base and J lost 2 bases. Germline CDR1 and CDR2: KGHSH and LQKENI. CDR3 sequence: CASSPRTGNYGYTF. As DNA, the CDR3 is TGTGCCAGCTCACCACGGACAGGGAACTATGGCTACACCTTC.

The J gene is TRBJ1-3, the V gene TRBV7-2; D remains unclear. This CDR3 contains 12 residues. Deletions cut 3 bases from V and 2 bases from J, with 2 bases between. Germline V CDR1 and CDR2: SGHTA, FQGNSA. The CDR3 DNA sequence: TGTGCCAGCAGCTTTCCTGGAAACACCATATATTTT. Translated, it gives CASSFPGNTIYF.

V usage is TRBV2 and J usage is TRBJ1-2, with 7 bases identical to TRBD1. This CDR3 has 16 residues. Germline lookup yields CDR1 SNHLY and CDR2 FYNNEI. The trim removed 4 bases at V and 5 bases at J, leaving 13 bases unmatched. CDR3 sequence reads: CASSGDRQGLGYGYTF. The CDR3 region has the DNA TGTGCCAGCAGTGGGGACAGACAGGGATTAGGGTATGGCTACACCTTC.

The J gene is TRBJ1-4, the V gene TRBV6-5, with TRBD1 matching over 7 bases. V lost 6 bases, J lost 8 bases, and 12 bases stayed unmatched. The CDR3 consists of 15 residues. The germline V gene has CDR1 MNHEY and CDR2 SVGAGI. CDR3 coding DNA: TGTGCCAGCAGAAGGCTCAGGGGGGTTAGCGAAAAACTGTTTTTT. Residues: CASRRLRGVSEKLFF.

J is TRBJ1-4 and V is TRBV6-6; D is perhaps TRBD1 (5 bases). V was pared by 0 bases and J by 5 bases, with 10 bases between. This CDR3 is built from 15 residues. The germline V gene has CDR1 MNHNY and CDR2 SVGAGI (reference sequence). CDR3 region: CASSYSGRGNEKLFF. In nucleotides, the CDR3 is TGTGCCAGCAGTTACTCGGGACGGGGGAATGAAAAACTGTTTTTT.

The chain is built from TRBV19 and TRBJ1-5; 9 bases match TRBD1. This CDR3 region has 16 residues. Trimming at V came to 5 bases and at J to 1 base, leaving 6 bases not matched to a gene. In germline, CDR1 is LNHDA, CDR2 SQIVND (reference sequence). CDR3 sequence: CASSEIQGASNQPQHF. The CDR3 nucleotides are TGTGCCAGTAGTGAGATACAGGGGGCGAGCAATCAGCCCCAGCATTTT.

Here the CDR3 DNA reads TGTGCCAGCAGCAGGGTGTCAGGGCAGCCCCAGCATTTT. Encoded protein: CASSRVSGQPQHF. This chain connects TRBV28 to TRBJ1-5; D may be TRBD1 (5 bases). Deletions cut 6 bases from V and 7 bases from J, with 13 bases between. The CDR3 loop spans 13 amino acids. Germline V gene lookup returns CDR1 MDHEN and CDR2 SYDVKM.

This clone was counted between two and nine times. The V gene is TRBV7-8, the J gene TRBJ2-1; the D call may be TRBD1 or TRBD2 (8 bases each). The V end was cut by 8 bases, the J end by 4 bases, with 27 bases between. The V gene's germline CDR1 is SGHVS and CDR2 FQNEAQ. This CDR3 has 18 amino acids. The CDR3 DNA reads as TGTGCCAGCGAGGCGACAGGGGTCGCGGGAGGAGGATACAATGAGCAGTTCTTC. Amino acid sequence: CASEATGVAGGGYNEQFF.

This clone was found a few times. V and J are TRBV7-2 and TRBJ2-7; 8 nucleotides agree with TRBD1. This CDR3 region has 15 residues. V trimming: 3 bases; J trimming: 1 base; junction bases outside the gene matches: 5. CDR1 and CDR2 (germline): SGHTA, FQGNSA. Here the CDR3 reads CASSLSGQGSYEQYF. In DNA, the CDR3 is TGTGCCAGCAGCTTGTCCGGACAGGGTTCCTACGAGCAGTACTTC.

CDR3 sequence: CASSGLGGGAPGSYGYTF. Here the CDR3 DNA reads TGTGCCAGCAGTGGACTAGGAGGGGGCGCCCCTGGTAGTTATGGCTACACCTTC. This chain connects TRBV6-1 to TRBJ1-2, with 7 positions matching TRBD1. Germline CDR1 is MNHNS and CDR2 is SASEGT. J gave up 5 bases and V 4 bases, and 19 bases lay outside the gene matches. The CDR3 is 18 amino acids.

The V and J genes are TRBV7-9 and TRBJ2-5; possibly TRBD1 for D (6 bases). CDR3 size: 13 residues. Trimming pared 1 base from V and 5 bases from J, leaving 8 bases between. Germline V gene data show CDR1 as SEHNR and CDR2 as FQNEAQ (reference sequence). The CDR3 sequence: CASSLGGPETQYF. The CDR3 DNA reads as TGTGCCAGCAGCTTAGGGGGGCCGGAGACCCAGTACTTC.